These T cell receptor delta chains were read from a single sample in a study of in vitro expanded adult blood gammadelta T cells. TCRdb called clones anew from the 5' RACE reads with CATT. This sample has a few hundred delta-chain clones, with 35% found just once. These receptors' antigens are unknown. The sequencing here drew on gamma-delta T cells from peripheral blood expanded in culture, taken from an in vitro culture stimulated with zoledronate. These receptors came from an adult in good health. CDR3s include the opening cysteine and the closing phenylalanine or tryptophan. A D gene is named only where the DNA matches it firmly. Clone size appears in some rows only: once, few, many, or a class for an expanded clone.

DNA: TGTGCCTGTGACACTTTGACTGGGGGATCGTACACCGATAAACTCATCTTT
CDR3: CACDTLTGGSYTDKLIF
V: TRDV2
size: large
J: TRDJ1
D: TRDD3
length: 17

DNA: TGTGCCTGTGACAGTTGGCGTCACCCAGAGGGATACAGGAACACCGATAAACTCATCTTT
CDR3: CACDSWRHPEGYRNTDKLIF
V: TRDV2
size: large
J: TRDJ1
D: TRDD3
length: 20

DNA: TGTGCCTGTGACACCGTGGGGACCCTGTACACCGATAAACTCATCTTT
CDR3: CACDTVGTLYTDKLIF
V: TRDV2
size: large
J: TRDJ1
D: .
length: 16

DNA: TGTGCCTGTGACCCAATCCGAGTACTGGGGGATACGATCTACACCGATAAACTCATCTTT
CDR3: CACDPIRVLGDTIYTDKLIF
V: TRDV2
size: large
J: TRDJ1
D: TRDD3
length: 20

DNA: TGTGCCTGTGACACCTTAGGGAGGTACACCGATAAACTCATCTTT
CDR3: CACDTLGRYTDKLIF
V: TRDV2
size: large
J: TRDJ1
D: .
length: 15

DNA: TGTGCCTGTGACGCCCTTCCTACCCCCCTACGAGAATCGTACACCGATAAACTCATCTTT
CDR3: CACDALPTPLRESYTDKLIF
V: TRDV2
size: large
J: TRDJ1
D: TRDD2
length: 20

DNA: TGTGCCTGCCTTCTACTGGGGGATACCGCCGATAAACTCATCTTT
CDR3: CACLLLGDTADKLIF
V: TRDV2
size: large
J: TRDJ1
D: TRDD3
length: 15

DNA: TGTGCCTGTGACACGTTGACGGGTGGCGATAAACTCATCTTT
CDR3: CACDTLTGGDKLIF
V: TRDV2
size: large
J: TRDJ1
D: .
length: 14

DNA: TGTGCCTGTGACACCGTGGTCATGCGTACTGGGGGGGAAACCCAGTACACCGATAAACTCATCTTT
CDR3: CACDTVVMRTGGETQYTDKLIF
V: TRDV2
size: large
J: TRDJ1
D: TRDD3
length: 22

DNA: TGTGCCTGTGACTCGGTTTCTCACCGGGAGGACTGGGGGATACTGTCCACCGATAAACTCATCTTT
CDR3: CACDSVSHREDWGILSTDKLIF
V: TRDV2
size: medium-sized
J: TRDJ1
D: TRDD3
length: 22

DNA: TGTGCCTGTGACACCGAGGAGGGATTTTCCTGGGACACCCGACAGATGTTTTTC
CDR3: CACDTEEGFSWDTRQMFF
V: TRDV2
size: large
J: TRDJ3
D: .
length: 18

DNA: TGTGCCTGTGACACGGTGGCTGGGGAAGACACCGATAAACTCATCTTT
CDR3: CACDTVAGEDTDKLIF
V: TRDV2
size: large
J: TRDJ1
D: .
length: 16

DNA: TGTGCCTGTGACACCGTTACCGTTACCAAGACTTTGACAGCACAACTCTTCTTT
CDR3: CACDTVTVTKTLTAQLFF
V: TRDV2
size: large
J: TRDJ2
D: .
length: 18

DNA: TGTGCCTGTGTCTTACTGGGGGTTGCCGATAAACTCATCTTT
CDR3: CACVLLGVADKLIF
V: TRDV2
size: hyperexpanded
J: TRDJ1
D: TRDD3
length: 14

DNA: TGTGCCTGTGACACTACTGGGGGAAGCTCCTGGGACACCCGACAGATGTTTTTC
CDR3: CACDTTGGSSWDTRQMFF
V: TRDV2
size: hyperexpanded
J: TRDJ3
D: TRDD3
length: 18

DNA: TGTGCCTGTGACAGACTGGGGACATCAGGGACAGCACAACTCTTCTTT
CDR3: CACDRLGTSGTAQLFF
V: TRDV2
size: hyperexpanded
J: TRDJ2
D: TRDD3
length: 16

DNA: TGTGCCTGTGACACCGCTGGGGGATACCCTCAGAAGGATAAACTCATCTTT
CDR3: CACDTAGGYPQKDKLIF
V: TRDV2
size: large
J: TRDJ1
D: TRDD3
length: 17

DNA: TGTGCCTGTGACACATTGGGGGATCCGTACACCGATAAACTCATCTTT
CDR3: CACDTLGDPYTDKLIF
V: TRDV2
size: large
J: TRDJ1
D: TRDD3
length: 16

DNA: TGTGCCTGTGACCGGCTACAGGGGCAACTGGGGGATATGCCGTACACCGATAAACTCATCTTT
CDR3: CACDRLQGQLGDMPYTDKLIF
V: TRDV2
size: large
J: TRDJ1
D: TRDD3
length: 21

DNA: TGTGCCTGTGACCCTGTCCCGGTACCAACTGGGGGATTCGATAAACTCATCTTT
CDR3: CACDPVPVPTGGFDKLIF
V: TRDV2
size: large
J: TRDJ1
D: TRDD3
length: 18

DNA: TGTGCCTGTGACACCATCGGGTCGCGTACCGATAAACTCATCTTT
CDR3: CACDTIGSRTDKLIF
V: TRDV2
size: large
J: TRDJ1
D: .
length: 15

DNA: TGTGCCTGTGACAAGCTGGGGGTTACATCGTACACTGATAAACTCATCTTT
CDR3: CACDKLGVTSYTDKLIF
V: TRDV2
size: .
J: TRDJ1
D: TRDD3
length: 17

DNA: TGTGCCTGTGACACCGTGGGGCACGGGGGGGCCGATAAACTCATCTTT
CDR3: CACDTVGHGGADKLIF
V: TRDV2
size: large
J: TRDJ1
D: .
length: 16

DNA: TGTGCCTGTGACACCGTACTGGGGTCCCGCAAGGGCCTCACCGATAAACTCATCTTT
CDR3: CACDTVLGSRKGLTDKLIF
V: TRDV2
size: large
J: TRDJ1
D: TRDD3
length: 19

DNA: TGTGCCTGTGACACACTGAAGCTGGGGGATACGCGGGGCACCGATAAACTCATCTTT
CDR3: CACDTLKLGDTRGTDKLIF
V: TRDV2
size: large
J: TRDJ1
D: TRDD3
length: 19

DNA: TGTGCCTGTGACACCATAGGACTGGGGGATGGAGGCGATAAACTCATCTTT
CDR3: CACDTIGLGDGGDKLIF
V: TRDV2
size: few
J: TRDJ1
D: TRDD3
length: 17

DNA: TGTGCCTGTGACGTCGTCGCCCCCCTGGGGGACACCGATAAACTCATCTTT
CDR3: CACDVVAPLGDTDKLIF
V: TRDV2
size: large
J: TRDJ1
D: TRDD3
length: 17

DNA: TGTGCCTGTGACCCTGTGGAGTACACCGATAAACTCATCTTT
CDR3: CACDPVEYTDKLIF
V: TRDV2
size: large
J: TRDJ1
D: .
length: 14

DNA: TGTGCCTGTGAGGAACTGGGGGATACTCGCGATAAACTCATCTTT
CDR3: CACEELGDTRDKLIF
V: TRDV2
size: large
J: TRDJ1
D: TRDD3
length: 15

DNA: TGTGCCTGTGACACCGTGTCTCCCCGCCCATACACCGATAAACTCATCTTT
CDR3: CACDTVSPRPYTDKLIF
V: TRDV2
size: large
J: TRDJ1
D: .
length: 17

DNA: TGTGCAGCAGGGTTTCCTACGAGTACTGGGGGCCCACACACCGATAAACTCATCTTT
CDR3: CAAGFPTSTGGPHTDKLIF
V: TRAV29/DV5
size: .
J: TRDJ1
D: .
length: 19

DNA: TGTGCCTGTGACCCAGCTCTTCCGGGTGGGGGATACCGCACCGATAAACTCATCTTT
CDR3: CACDPALPGGGYRTDKLIF
V: TRDV2
size: large
J: TRDJ1
D: TRDD3
length: 19

DNA: TGTGCCTGTGACACCCTGGGGAACCAGGGGGACACCGATAAACTCATCTTT
CDR3: CACDTLGNQGDTDKLIF
V: TRDV2
size: hyperexpanded
J: TRDJ1
D: .
length: 17

DNA: TGTGCCTGTGACCCCGCGTCCAAGTACACCGATAAACTCATCTTT
CDR3: CACDPASKYTDKLIF
V: TRDV2
size: medium-sized
J: TRDJ1
D: .
length: 15

DNA: TGTGCCTGTGACCCGACCCCGTGGGAGGGACAAAACTCCTGGGACACCCGACAGATGTTTTTC
CDR3: CACDPTPWEGQNSWDTRQMFF
V: TRDV2
size: large
J: TRDJ3
D: .
length: 21

DNA: TGTGCCTGTGACACGGCTGGGGGTCAAAGCTCCTGGGACACCCGACAGATGTTTTTC
CDR3: CACDTAGGQSSWDTRQMFF
V: TRDV2
size: large
J: TRDJ3
D: TRDD3
length: 19

DNA: TGTGCCTGCGACACTATGTCGGGGTTAGGGGAGAAGCAGTACACCGATAAACTCATCTTT
CDR3: CACDTMSGLGEKQYTDKLIF
V: TRDV2
size: hyperexpanded
J: TRDJ1
D: .
length: 20

DNA: TGTGCCTGTGACCCTCTTGCTGGGGGATACACCGATAAACTCATCTTT
CDR3: CACDPLAGGYTDKLIF
V: TRDV2
size: large
J: TRDJ1
D: TRDD3
length: 16

DNA: TGTGCCTGTGACACCGCCGGAAGACGGGGGCCTGAAACCGATAAACTCATCTTT
CDR3: CACDTAGRRGPETDKLIF
V: TRDV2
size: large
J: TRDJ1
D: .
length: 18

DNA: TGTGCCTGTGACACCGTCCTACTGGGGGATACCCGTACGGACACCGATAAACTCATCTTT
CDR3: CACDTVLLGDTRTDTDKLIF
V: TRDV2
size: large
J: TRDJ1
D: TRDD3
length: 20

DNA: TGTGCCTGTGACACCGTGGATACTGGGGGGGCTTACACCGATAAACTCATCTTT
CDR3: CACDTVDTGGAYTDKLIF
V: TRDV2
size: large
J: TRDJ1
D: TRDD3
length: 18

DNA: TGTGCCTGTGTGGGGATCGCTGGGGGATACCCGTACACCGATAAACTCATCTTT
CDR3: CACVGIAGGYPYTDKLIF
V: TRDV2
size: large
J: TRDJ1
D: TRDD3
length: 18

DNA: TGTGCCTGTGACACCGCTGGGGGATATGGAACCTGGGACACCCGACAGATGTTTTTC
CDR3: CACDTAGGYGTWDTRQMFF
V: TRDV2
size: large
J: TRDJ3
D: TRDD3
length: 19